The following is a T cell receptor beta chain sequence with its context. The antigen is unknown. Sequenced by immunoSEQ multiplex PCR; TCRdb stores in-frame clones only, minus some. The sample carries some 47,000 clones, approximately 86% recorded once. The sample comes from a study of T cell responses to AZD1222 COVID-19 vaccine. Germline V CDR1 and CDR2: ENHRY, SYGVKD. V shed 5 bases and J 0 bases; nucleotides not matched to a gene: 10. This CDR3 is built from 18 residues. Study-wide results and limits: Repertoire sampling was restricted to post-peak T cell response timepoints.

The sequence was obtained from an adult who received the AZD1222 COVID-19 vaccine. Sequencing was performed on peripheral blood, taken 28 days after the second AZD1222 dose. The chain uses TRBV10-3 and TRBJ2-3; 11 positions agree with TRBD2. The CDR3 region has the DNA TGTGCCATCAGTCCAGGGGTAGCGGGAGGGTCTAGCACAGATACGCAGTATTTT. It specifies CAISPGVAGGSSTDTQYF.